This entry describes one TCR beta chain. Its target is not known. This sample is part of a study of cytotoxic CD8 clonotypes in ibrutinib-treated CLL. Method: immunoSEQ multiplex PCR; TCRdb's copy keeps in-frame clones and lacks some. The data hold 150,000 or so clones, with 79% observed a single time. Study-wide findings and caveats: Clonality was higher at baseline than in age-matched healthy donors and tracked circulating CD8+ T-cell counts. Few clonotypes were public, and these shrank or held steady under treatment. Clonality increased at ibrutinib response, then returned toward baseline at progression. Progressing patients had sampling times that differed from those of sustained-remission patients.

Germline lookup yields CDR1 MGHRA and CDR2 YSYEKL. V lost 0 bases and J 2 bases, leaving 7 bases between the germline ends. This CDR3 has 14 amino acids. The specimen comprised PBMCs, sampled after 12 months of ibrutinib treatment. The chain uses TRBV4-1 and TRBJ1-1; D unclear. This TCR came from a human donor with chronic lymphocytic leukemia. CDR3 sequence (DNA): TGCGCCAGCAGCCAAGATCAGTCTAACACTGAAGCTTTCTTT. This encodes CASSQDQSNTEAFF.